The 13 T cell receptor beta chains reported below all come from one sample, sequenced in a study of T cell responses to AZD1222 COVID-19 vaccine. The method was immunoSEQ multiplex PCR; TCRdb's version includes in-frame clones alone and lacks a portion of them. The table lists around 180,000 clones, approximately 90% of them singletons, with 6.9% in the top ten. The specimen comprised peripheral blood, sampled on day 0 of AZD1222 vaccination. The receptors stem from an adult in good health.

V usage is TRBV5-4 and J usage is TRBJ1-2; 8 bases agree with TRBD1. V shed 4 bases, J shed 7 bases, and the junction held 12 bases outside the gene matches. The germline V gene encodes CDR1 SGHNT and CDR2 YYREEE (reference sequence). This CDR3 has 15 residues. The CDR3: CASSLDREVLGGYTF. As DNA, the CDR3 is TGTGCCAGCAGCCTGGACAGGGAGGTTTTGGGTGGCTACACCTTC.

The chain combines TRBV10-3 with TRBJ2-1; D may be TRBD1 or TRBD2 (5 bases each). CDR1 ENHRY and CDR2 SYGVKD come from the germline V gene. V was cut by 3 bases and J by 3 bases, with 9 bases left in between. This CDR3 contains 14 residues. The CDR3 sequence: CAISDGGDYNEQFF. In nucleotides, the CDR3 is TGTGCCATCAGTGATGGGGGAGACTACAATGAGCAGTTCTTC.

The CDR3 DNA reads TGTGCCAGCATACGCCCCGGGGGGGATACGCAGTATTTT. Protein product: CASIRPGGDTQYF. The J gene is TRBJ2-3, the V gene TRBV27, with 7 bases matching TRBD2. V gave up 7 bases and J gave up 6 bases; unmatched junction bases: 7. CDR3 length: 13 amino acids. From germline, CDR1 is MNHEY and CDR2 SMNVEV (reference sequence).

This chain links TRBV4-3 with TRBJ2-5; weak D call: TRBD2 (5 bases). V was trimmed by 1 base and J by 2 bases, leaving 11 bases between them. CDR1 and CDR2 (germline): LGHNA, YSLEER. This CDR3 is built from 15 residues. The CDR3 nucleotides are TGCGCCAGCAGCCAAGGGTCCGGGGTTCAAGAGACCCAGTACTTC. Residues: CASSQGSGVQETQYF.

The V call is TRBV6-5, the J call TRBJ1-1; 8 bases line up with TRBD1. The CDR3 consists of 15 residues. J lost 1 base, V lost 2 bases, and 3 bases had no gene match. From germline, CDR1 is MNHEY and CDR2 SVGAGI. CDR3 sequence reads: CASSYQGAGNTEAFF. The CDR3 DNA sequence: TGTGCCAGCAGTTACCAGGGGGCGGGGAACACTGAAGCTTTCTTT.

This clone has a handful of counts. This rearrangement joins TRBV7-9 to TRBJ2-7, with D unclear. V lost 5 bases and J lost 7, with 15 bases in between. The CDR3 contains 13 residues. Germline CDR1 and CDR2: SEHNR and FQNEAQ (reference sequence). The CDR3 region has the DNA TGTGCCAGCAGCCTAGACCTCGCGTGGGAGCAGTACGTC. As protein: CASSLDLAWEQYV.

The chain couples TRBV3-1 (or the pseudogene TRBV3-2) to TRBJ2-1, with D unclear. CDR3 length: 11 amino acids. Germline V lookup: CDR1 LGHDT, CDR2 YNNKEL (reference sequence). V lost 1 base and J 9 bases, leaving 4 bases between the germline ends. The CDR3 reads CASSQVGEQFF. The CDR3 DNA is TGTGCCAGCAGCCAAGTGGGTGAGCAGTTCTTC.

This clone was observed a handful of times. V is TRBV4-3 and J is TRBJ2-1; 11 bases match TRBD1. There are 16 residues in the CDR3. J was trimmed by 3 bases and V by 3 bases; bases with no gene match: 4. CDR1 is LGHNA and CDR2 is YSLEER in the germline V gene. This chain's CDR3 is CASSQGQGDFYNEQFF. Here the CDR3 DNA reads TGCGCCAGCAGCCAGGGACAGGGGGATTTCTACAATGAGCAGTTCTTC.

The rearrangement joins TRBV16 to TRBJ1-4; 12 bases align to TRBD1. The CDR3 is made up of 17 amino acids. Per germline, CDR1 KGHSY and CDR2 FQNENV. V gave up 4 bases and J gave up 7 bases; unmatched junction bases: 10. The CDR3 DNA is TGTGCCAGCAGCCCGGGGACAGGGGGCGGCTATCGTGAAAAACTGTTTTTT. Translation gives CASSPGTGGGYREKLFF. The full variable domain, its missing parts supplied by reference TRBV16 and TRBJ1-4, is GEEVAQTPKHLVRGEGQKAKLYCAPIKGHSYVFWYQQVLKNEFKFLISFQNENVFDETGMPKERFSAKCLPNSPCSLEIQATKLEDSAVYFCASSPGTGGGYREKLFFGSGTQLSVL.

This chain connects TRBV6-5 to TRBJ1-1; unclear D gene. CDR1 is MNHEY, CDR2 SVGAGI, per germline. V lost 2 bases, J lost 1 base, and 5 bases lay in between. The CDR3 is 13 residues long. The CDR3 loop is CASSYERNTEAFF. As DNA, the CDR3 is TGTGCCAGCAGTTACGAGAGGAACACTGAAGCTTTCTTT.

The chain joins TRBV7-8 to TRBJ2-7; tentatively, D is TRBD2 (5 bases). Germline V gene lookup returns CDR1 SGHVS and CDR2 FQNEAQ. The CDR3 loop spans 14 amino acids. V was trimmed by 1 base and J by 4 bases, leaving 11 bases between them. Here the CDR3 DNA reads TGTGCCAGCAGCTTAGACGGCCGGGGATACGAGCAGTACTTC. It translates to CASSLDGRGYEQYF.

The chain recombines TRBV6-5 with TRBJ1-1; tentatively, D is TRBD1 (6 bases). V was shortened by 6 bases and J by 7 bases, with 15 bases between the two germline ends. The CDR3 has 13 residues. The germline gives CDR1 MNHEY, CDR2 SVGAGI. The CDR3 coding sequence is TGTGCCAGCAGCCAGGACAGCCCAAATGAAGCTTTCTTT. The encoded protein is CASSQDSPNEAFF.

The rearrangement links TRBV6-5 to TRBJ1-2; 8 positions agree with TRBD1. Germline trimming cut 7 bases from V and 5 bases from J; bases unmatched to any gene: 12. Germline V gene sequence: CDR1 MNHEY, CDR2 SVGAGI. The CDR3 length is 15 residues. CDR3 sequence: CASTPMPGGVYGYTF. The CDR3, as DNA: TGTGCCAGCACCCCGATGCCAGGGGGCGTATATGGCTACACCTTC.